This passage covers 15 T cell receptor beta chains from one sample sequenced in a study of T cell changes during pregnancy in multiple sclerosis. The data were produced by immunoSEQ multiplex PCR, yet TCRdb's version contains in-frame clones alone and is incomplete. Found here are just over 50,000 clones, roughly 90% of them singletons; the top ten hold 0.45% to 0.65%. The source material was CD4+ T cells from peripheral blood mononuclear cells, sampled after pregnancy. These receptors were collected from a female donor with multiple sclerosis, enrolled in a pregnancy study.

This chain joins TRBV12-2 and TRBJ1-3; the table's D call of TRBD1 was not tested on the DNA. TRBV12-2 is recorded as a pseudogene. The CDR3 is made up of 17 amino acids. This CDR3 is CASRQGSRVFSGNTIYF. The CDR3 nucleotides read TGTGCAAGCCGACAGGGGTCTAGGGTTTTCTCTGGAAACACCATATATTTT.

The CDR3: CASSSARGETQYF. The CDR3 region has the DNA TGTGCCAGCAGCTCTGCCCGGGGTGAGACCCAGTACTTC. The chain is built from TRBV9 and TRBJ2-5; perhaps TRBD2 as D (5 bases). The CDR3 length is 13 residues. Trimming took off 4 bases at V and 5 bases at J, with 12 bases between the two ends. Germline CDR1 reads SGDLS; CDR2 reads YYNGEE.

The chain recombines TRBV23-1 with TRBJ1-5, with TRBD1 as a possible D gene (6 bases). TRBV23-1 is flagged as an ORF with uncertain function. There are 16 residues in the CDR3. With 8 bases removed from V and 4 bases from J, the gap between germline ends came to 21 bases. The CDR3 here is CASGPKQGKENQPQHF. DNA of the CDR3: TGCGCCAGCGGTCCTAAACAGGGAAAAGAAAATCAGCCCCAGCATTTT.

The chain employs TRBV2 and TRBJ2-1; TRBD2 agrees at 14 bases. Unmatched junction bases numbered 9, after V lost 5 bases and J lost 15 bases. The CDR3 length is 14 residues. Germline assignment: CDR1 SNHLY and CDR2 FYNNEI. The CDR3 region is CASSPGLAGVSLFF. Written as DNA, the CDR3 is TGTGCCAGCAGTCCGGGACTAGCGGGAGTGAGCTTGTTCTTC.

The CDR3 region has the DNA TGTGCCAGCACCTCAACAGGGTTCGTGACCCAGTACTTC. Protein product: CASTSTGFVTQYF. The chain is built from TRBV28 and TRBJ2-5; D is possibly TRBD1 (6 bases). The CDR3 runs to 13 residues. CDR1 is MDHEN, CDR2 SYDVKM, per germline. V lost 7 bases, J lost 7 bases, and 16 bases lay in between.

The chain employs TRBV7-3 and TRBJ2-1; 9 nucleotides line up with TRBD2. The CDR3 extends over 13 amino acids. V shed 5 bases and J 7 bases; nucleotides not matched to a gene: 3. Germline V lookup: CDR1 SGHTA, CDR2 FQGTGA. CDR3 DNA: TGTGCCAGCAGCACCCTAGCGGGAAATGAGCAGTTCTTC. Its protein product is CASSTLAGNEQFF.

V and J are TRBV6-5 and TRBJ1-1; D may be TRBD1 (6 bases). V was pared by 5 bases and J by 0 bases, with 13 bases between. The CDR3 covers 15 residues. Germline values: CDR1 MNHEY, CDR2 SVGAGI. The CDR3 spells CASSRTAVLNTEAFF. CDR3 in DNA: TGTGCCAGCAGTCGGACAGCAGTGTTGAACACTGAAGCTTTCTTT.

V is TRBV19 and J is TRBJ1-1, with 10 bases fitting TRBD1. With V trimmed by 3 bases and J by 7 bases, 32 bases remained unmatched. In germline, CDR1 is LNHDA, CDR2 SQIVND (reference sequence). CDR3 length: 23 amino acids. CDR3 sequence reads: CASSMVRLKRDRGWENYVDEAFF. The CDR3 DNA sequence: TGTGCCAGTAGTATGGTGAGGTTGAAGAGGGACAGGGGATGGGAAAACTACGTTGATGAAGCTTTCTTT.

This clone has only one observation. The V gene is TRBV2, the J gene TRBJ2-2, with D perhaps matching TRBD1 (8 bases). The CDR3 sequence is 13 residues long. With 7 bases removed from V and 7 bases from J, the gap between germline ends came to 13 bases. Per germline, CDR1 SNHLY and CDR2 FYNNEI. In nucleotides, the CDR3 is TGTGCCAGCAATACAGGGGGGGACGGGGAGCTGTTTTTT. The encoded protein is CASNTGGDGELFF.

The CDR3 DNA is TGCGCCAGCACCCCAAGCGGGATGGCTTACAATGAGCAGTTCTTC. This translates into CASTPSGMAYNEQFF. The chain combines TRBV5-1 with TRBJ2-1; 7 nucleotides agree with TRBD2. The CDR3 runs 15 residues. Germline assignment: CDR1 SGHRS and CDR2 YFSETQ. V gave up 6 bases and J gave up 4 bases; unmatched junction bases: 10.

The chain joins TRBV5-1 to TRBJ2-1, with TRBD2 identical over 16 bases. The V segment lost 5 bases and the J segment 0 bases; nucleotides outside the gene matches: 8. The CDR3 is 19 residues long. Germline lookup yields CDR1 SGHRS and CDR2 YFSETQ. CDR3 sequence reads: CASSPGLAGGWGSYNEQFF. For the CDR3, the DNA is TGCGCCAGCAGTCCGGGACTAGCGGGAGGGTGGGGCTCCTACAATGAGCAGTTCTTC.

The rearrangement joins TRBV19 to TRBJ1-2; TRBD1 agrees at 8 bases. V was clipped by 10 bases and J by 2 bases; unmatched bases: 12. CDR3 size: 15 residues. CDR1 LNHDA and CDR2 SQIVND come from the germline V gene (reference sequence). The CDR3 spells CATSVGPGGNYGYTF. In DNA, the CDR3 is TGTGCCACCTCCGTCGGGCCAGGGGGCAACTATGGCTACACCTTC.

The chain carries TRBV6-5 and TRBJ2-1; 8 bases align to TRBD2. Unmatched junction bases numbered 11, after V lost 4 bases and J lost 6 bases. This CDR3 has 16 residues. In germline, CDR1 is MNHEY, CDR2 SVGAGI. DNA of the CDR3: TGTGCCAGCAGTTGGACTAGCAGGAGGGTCGGCAATGAGCAGTTCTTC. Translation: CASSWTSRRVGNEQFF.

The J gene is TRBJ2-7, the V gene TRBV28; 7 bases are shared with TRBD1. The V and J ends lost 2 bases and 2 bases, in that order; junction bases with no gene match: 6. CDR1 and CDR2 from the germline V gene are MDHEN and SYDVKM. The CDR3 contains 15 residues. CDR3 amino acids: CASSLGQVGPYEQYF. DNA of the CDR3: TGTGCCAGCAGTTTAGGACAGGTGGGTCCCTACGAGCAGTACTTC.

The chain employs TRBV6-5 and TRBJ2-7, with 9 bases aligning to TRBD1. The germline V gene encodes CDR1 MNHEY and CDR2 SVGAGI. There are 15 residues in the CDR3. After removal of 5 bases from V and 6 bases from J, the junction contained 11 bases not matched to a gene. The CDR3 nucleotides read TGTGCCAGCAGTCCGTCCCTTTGGACAGGGGCCGAGCAGTACTTC. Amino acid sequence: CASSPSLWTGAEQYF.